This T cell receptor (beta chain) was identified during a study of blood T cell repertoires in COVID-19. About the research overall: Italy, Spain and the United States were the sources of the convalescent and acute COVID-19 samples. T cells, B-cell-depleted T cells, or PBMCs provided the cDNA or gDNA that served as material.

Methods used by the authors: Estimated nucleated cell counts came from reference gene primer amplification. Measured with immunoSEQ multiplex PCR; TCRdb has only the in-frame clones, and not every one. The V and J calls and clone size are taken from that table; D and trimming were inferred from the DNA. Seen here are tens of thousands of clones, roughly 87% observed once, and the top ten hold roughly 10%. The V segment lost 6 bases and the J segment 9 bases; nucleotides outside the gene matches: 14. Germline V gene sequence: CDR1 MDHEN, CDR2 SYDVKM. The CDR3 contains 16 residues. This receptor was taken from a human donor with active COVID-19. The donor label of this sample is uncertain. The chain joins TRBV28 to TRBJ1-6, with 7 bases that match TRBD1. Sequencing was performed on peripheral blood. The CDR3 DNA follows: TGTGCCAGCAGCCTAAGACCGACAGGGTTTTTTTCACCCCTCCACTTT. This codes for CASSLRPTGFFSPLHF.